This T cell receptor beta chain was found in a study of spatial heterogeneity in lung cancer. The CDR3 consists of 16 residues. Trimming removed 4 bases from V and 0 bases from J, with 14 bases in between. Germline V gene sequence: CDR1 WNHNN, CDR2 SYGVQD (reference sequence). Time point reported: sample taken at primary tumor resection. By sample share, this clonotype is medium-sized. TCRdb itself ran the 5' RACE reads through MiXCR, one entry per CDR3 protein. The sample carries about 2,800 distinct CDR3 sequences, about 7.9% recorded once. J is TRBJ2-3 and V is TRBV10-1; D might be TRBD1 (6 bases). The sequences come from normal lung tissue next to the tumor, collected at surgery. The source of this sequence is a male donor with early-stage non-small cell lung cancer. In nucleotides, the CDR3 is TGCGCCAGCAGTGCTCCCCAGGGGAAGAGCACAGATACGCAGTATTTT. As protein: CASSAPQGKSTDTQYF.